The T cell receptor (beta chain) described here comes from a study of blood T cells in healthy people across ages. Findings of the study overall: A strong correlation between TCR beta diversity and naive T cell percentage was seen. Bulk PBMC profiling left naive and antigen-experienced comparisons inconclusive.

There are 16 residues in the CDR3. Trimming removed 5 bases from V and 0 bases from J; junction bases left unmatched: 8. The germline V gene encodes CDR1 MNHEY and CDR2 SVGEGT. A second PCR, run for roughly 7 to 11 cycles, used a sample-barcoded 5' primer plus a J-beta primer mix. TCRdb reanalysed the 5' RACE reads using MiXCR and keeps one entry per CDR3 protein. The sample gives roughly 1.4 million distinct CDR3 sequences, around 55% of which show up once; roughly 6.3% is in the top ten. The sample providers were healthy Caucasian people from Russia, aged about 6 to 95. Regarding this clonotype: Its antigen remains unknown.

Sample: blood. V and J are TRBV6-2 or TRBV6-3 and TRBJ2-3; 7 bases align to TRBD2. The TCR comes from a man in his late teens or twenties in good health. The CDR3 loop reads CASSNRGVPSTDTQYF. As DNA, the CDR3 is TGTGCCAGCAGTAACCGGGGGGTCCCAAGCACAGATACGCAGTATTTT.